These 7 T cell receptor beta chains originate from one sample sequenced in a study of T cells after yellow fever vaccination. MiXCR, run by TCRdb on the 5' RACE reads, gives a single entry per CDR3 protein. The sample consists of 500,000 to 650,000 distinct CDR3 sequences, around 17% of them appearing once. This sample comprised PBMCs, obtained 4 to 6 days after the first yellow fever vaccination. These receptor sequences come from a man aged 18-30 years who received the YFV17D yellow fever vaccine.

This clonotype was counted between two and nine times. The rearrangement links TRBV7-3 to TRBJ2-3; 8 bases align to TRBD2. Germline-derived CDR1 and CDR2 are SGHTA and FQGTGA. This CDR3 has 16 residues. V was pared by 1 base and J by 2 bases, with 5 bases of the junction left unmatched. CDR3 residues: CASSLRAGAPTDTQYF. The CDR3 bases are TGTGCCAGCAGCTTAAGAGCGGGGGCCCCCACAGATACGCAGTATTTT.

This clonotype was detected a few times. V gene TRBV7-3 combines with J gene TRBJ1-2; 9 nucleotides agree with TRBD1. CDR3 length: 12 residues. Germline V gene sequence: CDR1 SGHTA, CDR2 FQGTGA. V shed 5 bases and J 9 bases; nucleotides not matched to a gene: 4. DNA of the CDR3: TGTGCCAGCAGCCCGGACAGGGGACGCTACACCTTC. Its protein is CASSPDRGRYTF.

This clonotype was seen more than once but under ten times. The chain employs TRBV7-2 and TRBJ1-3; a weak D match, TRBD1 (5 bases). This CDR3 spans 14 amino acids. Trimming pared 5 bases from V and 4 bases from J, leaving 12 bases between. CDR1 and CDR2 (germline): SGHTA, FQGNSA. As DNA, the CDR3 is TGTGCCAGCAGCCCACCGTACAGGGGAAACACCATATATTTT. Translated: CASSPPYRGNTIYF.

This clonotype was counted a few times. In DNA, the CDR3 is TGCGCCAGCAGCCAACATGGGCGCACAGATACGCAGTATTTT. Its protein is CASSQHGRTDTQYF. V gene TRBV4-3 combines with J gene TRBJ2-3; D is uncertain. This CDR3 spans 14 amino acids. Germline values: CDR1 LGHNA, CDR2 YSLEER. V was clipped by 2 bases and J by 1 base, with 7 bases between them.

The chain recombines TRBV6-1 with TRBJ2-1, with 7 bases aligning to TRBD1. The junction had 4 bases not matched to a gene; V was cut back by 5 bases and J by 6 bases. Germline CDR1 MNHNS, CDR2 SASEGT. The CDR3 is made up of 13 amino acids. CDR3 sequence reads: CASSTGTVNEQFF. The CDR3 DNA sequence: TGTGCCAGCAGTACCGGGACAGTCAATGAGCAGTTCTTC.

J is TRBJ2-3 and V is TRBV25-1, with TRBD1 identical over 7 bases. This CDR3 is 13 amino acids long. V trimming: 7 bases; J trimming: 1 base; junction bases outside the gene matches: 2. The germline gives CDR1 MGHDK, CDR2 SYGVNS. CDR3 coding DNA: TGTGCCAGCAACCAGGGGGGCACAGATACGCAGTATTTT. This encodes CASNQGGTDTQYF.

CDR3 amino acids: CASSLYQGAGNEQFF. The CDR3 DNA sequence: TGTGCCAGCAGCTTGTATCAGGGGGCAGGCAATGAGCAGTTCTTC. The chain joins TRBV5-4 to TRBJ2-1; TRBD1 matches at 8 bases. The CDR3 consists of 15 residues. Germline V lookup: CDR1 SGHNT, CDR2 YYREEE (reference sequence). After removal of 1 base from V and 6 bases from J, the junction contained 6 bases not matched to a gene.